The TCR beta chain described here comes from a study of T cells in localized non-small cell lung cancer. Findings and limits, study-wide: Clonality of T cells reached its maximum in uninvolved adjacent lung, surpassing tumor.

About this clone: Its cognate antigen is unknown.

This table comes from immunoSEQ multiplex PCR, and its TCRdb copy is limited to in-frame clones, with some not included. The table lists fewer than 20,000 clones, about 91% of them singletons. The starting material was peripheral blood, obtained before any cancer treatment. The receptor comes from a female donor of 60 years or more with stage III squamous cell lung carcinoma.

CDR3 residues: CASSLSVRVHETQYF. For the CDR3, the DNA is TGTGCCAGCAGCTTGTCCGTACGGGTTCACGAGACCCAGTACTTC. The J gene is TRBJ2-5, the V gene TRBV5-5, with unresolved D. V was clipped by 1 base and J by 5 bases, with 15 bases between them. The CDR3 covers 15 residues. Per germline, CDR1 SGHKS and CDR2 YYEKEE (reference sequence).